The next 6 T cell receptor beta chains were all read from a single sample in a study of T cells in localized non-small cell lung cancer. Libraries were prepared by immunoSEQ multiplex PCR; TCRdb keeps only in-frame clonotypes and omits some of them. The sample lists 72,000 or so clones; roughly four fifths were seen once. Sequencing used peripheral blood, obtained before any cancer treatment. These receptor sequences come from a female donor over 55 with stage I lung adenocarcinoma.

The V call is TRBV6-1, the J call TRBJ1-3; possible D gene TRBD1, 5 bases. CDR1 MNHNS and CDR2 SASEGT come from the germline V gene. CDR3 size: 14 residues. Trimming shortened V by 11 bases and J by 4 bases, and 18 bases separated the two germline ends. Written as DNA, the CDR3 is TGTGCCTCCGGGGTCGCAGGGATCGGAAACACCATATATTTT. Amino acid sequence: CASGVAGIGNTIYF.

The rearrangement uses TRBV11-3 and TRBJ2-1; TRBD1 might be the D (5 bases). The CDR3 sequence is 14 residues long. Germline V lookup: CDR1 SGHNT, CDR2 YENEEA. V dropped 1 base and J dropped 1 base, with 5 bases sitting between them. The CDR3 nucleotides are TGTGCCAGCAGCTTAGGGACATCCTACAATGAGCAGTTCTTC. Translating gives CASSLGTSYNEQFF.

The chain links TRBV7-3 to TRBJ2-5; TRBD2 might be the D (5 bases). The CDR3 is 15 residues long. Trimming removed 1 base from V and 3 bases from J, with 12 bases in between. The germline CDR1 and CDR2 sequences are SGHTA and FQGTGA. The CDR3 reads CASSLIPGGEETQYF. The CDR3 DNA reads as TGTGCCAGCAGCTTAATTCCAGGAGGTGAAGAGACCCAGTACTTC.

This chain links TRBV5-1 with TRBJ1-2; perhaps TRBD1 as D (6 bases). CDR3 length: 13 residues. CDR1 is SGHRS, CDR2 YFSETQ, per germline. V gave up 5 bases and J gave up 7 bases, with 15 bases separating them. The CDR3 here is CASRARDISGYTF. The DNA for the CDR3 is TGCGCCAGCAGAGCCCGGGACATAAGTGGCTACACCTTC.

This sequence joins TRBV27 and TRBJ2-1; 9 bases fit TRBD2. The ends lost 0 bases at V and 9 bases at J; junction bases unmatched: 15. Germline V gene data show CDR1 as MNHEY and CDR2 as SMNVEV (reference sequence). CDR3 length: 18 residues. Here the CDR3 reads CASSLSVILVGGRGEQFF. The CDR3 nucleotides read TGTGCCAGCAGTTTATCAGTTATTCTAGTAGGCGGGAGGGGTGAGCAGTTCTTC.

This clone was observed a single time. Other DNA sequences within the sample encode an identical CDR3. This sequence joins TRBV7-9 and TRBJ2-5, with TRBD1 as a possible D gene (6 bases). There are 14 residues in the CDR3. CDR1 is SEHNR, CDR2 FQNEAQ, per germline (reference sequence). Trimming removed 3 bases at V and 5 bases at J, with 13 bases between. The CDR3 nucleotides read TGTGCCAGCAGCTTCCCGACAGGCGGCGAGACCCAGTACTTC. Its protein is CASSFPTGGETQYF.